These 3 T cell receptor beta chains were sequenced from one sample in a study of CD8+CD57+ T cells in acquired aplastic anemia. The sequenced patients had an expansion of CD8+CD57+ cells seen by flow cytometry. The TCR beta profiling, which covered VDJ combination and CDR3 sequence, was carried out using genomic DNA as the template. TCRdb recomputed calls from the reads with MiXCR, one row per CDR3 protein. The data contain a few hundred thousand distinct CDR3 sequences, about three fifths of them singletons. Sequencing was carried out using sorted CD4+, CD8+, or CD8+CD57+ T cells (not recorded which) from PBMCs. These receptor sequences come from a human donor with aplastic anemia.

The chain employs TRBV7-6 and TRBJ2-7, with D perhaps matching TRBD1 (6 bases). CDR3 length: 16 residues. Germline V CDR1 and CDR2: SGHVS, FNYEAQ. The V end was cut by 6 bases, the J end by 0 bases, with 18 bases between. The CDR3 sequence: CASSRNPGVVSYEQYF. Written as DNA, the CDR3 is TGTGCCAGCAGTCGGAACCCAGGGGTGGTCTCCTACGAGCAGTACTTC. The complete variable domain, with remaining parts taken from reference TRBV7-6 and TRBJ2-7, reads GAGVSQSPRYKVTKRGQDVALRCDPISGHVSLYWYRQALGQGPEFLTYFNYEAQQDKSGLPNDRFSAERPEGSISTLTIQRTEQRDSAMYRCASSRNPGVVSYEQYFGPGTRLTVT.

The J gene is TRBJ2-7, the V gene TRBV2, with D possibly being TRBD1 (6 bases). The ends were cut back, 6 bases at V and 4 bases at J, with 13 bases in the middle. CDR3 length: 13 residues. Germline V gene data show CDR1 as SNHLY and CDR2 as FYNNEI. The CDR3 sequence: CASRPPGVYEQYF. CDR3 nucleotide sequence: TGTGCCAGCAGGCCGCCAGGGGTTTACGAGCAGTACTTC.

The gene calls are TRBV7-8 and TRBJ2-7; 9 bases align to TRBD1. From germline, CDR1 is SGHVS and CDR2 FQNEAQ. The junction had 3 bases not matched to a gene; V was cut back by 1 base and J by 5 bases. The CDR3 has 14 amino acids. For the CDR3, the DNA is TGTGCCAGCAGCTTAGAAGGGACAGGGAACGAGCAGTACTTC. It specifies CASSLEGTGNEQYF.